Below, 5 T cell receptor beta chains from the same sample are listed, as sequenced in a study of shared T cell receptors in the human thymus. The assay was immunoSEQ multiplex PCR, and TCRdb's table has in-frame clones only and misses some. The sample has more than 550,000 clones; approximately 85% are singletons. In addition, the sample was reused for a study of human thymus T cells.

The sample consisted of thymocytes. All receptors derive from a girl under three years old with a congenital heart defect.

CDR3 sequence: CASSSPDRANLTDTQYF. The DNA of the CDR3 is TGTGCCAGCAGCTCCCCGGACAGGGCTAACCTGACAGATACGCAGTATTTT. The chain combines TRBV7-8 with TRBJ2-3; TRBD1 agrees at 8 bases. The V gene's germline CDR1 is SGHVS and CDR2 FQNEAQ. There are 17 residues in the CDR3. V gave up 4 bases and J gave up 3 bases; unmatched junction bases: 12.

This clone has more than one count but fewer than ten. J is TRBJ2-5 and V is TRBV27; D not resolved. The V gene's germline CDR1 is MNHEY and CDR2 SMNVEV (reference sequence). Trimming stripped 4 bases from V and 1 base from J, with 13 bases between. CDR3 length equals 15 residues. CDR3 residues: CASSSKLTPQETQYF. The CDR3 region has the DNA TGTGCCAGCAGTTCGAAACTAACACCCCAAGAGACCCAGTACTTC.

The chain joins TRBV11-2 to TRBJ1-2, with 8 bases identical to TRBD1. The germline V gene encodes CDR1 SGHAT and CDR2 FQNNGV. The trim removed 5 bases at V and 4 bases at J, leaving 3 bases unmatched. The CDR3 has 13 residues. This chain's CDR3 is CASSPGGSYGYTF. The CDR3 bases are TGTGCCAGCAGCCCAGGGGGCTCCTATGGCTACACCTTC.

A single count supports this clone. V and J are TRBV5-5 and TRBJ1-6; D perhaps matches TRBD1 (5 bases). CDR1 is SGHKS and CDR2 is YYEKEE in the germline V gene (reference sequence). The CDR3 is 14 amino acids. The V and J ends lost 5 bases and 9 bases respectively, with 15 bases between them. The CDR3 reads CASSRGGVGSPLHF. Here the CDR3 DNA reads TGTGCCAGCAGTCGGGGGGGGGTTGGTTCACCCCTCCACTTT.

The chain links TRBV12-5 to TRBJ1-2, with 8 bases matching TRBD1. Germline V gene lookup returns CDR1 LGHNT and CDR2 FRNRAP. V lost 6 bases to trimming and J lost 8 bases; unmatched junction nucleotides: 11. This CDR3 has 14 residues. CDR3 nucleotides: TGTGCTAGTGGCCTCTCGACAGGGGCGCAAGGCTACACCTTC. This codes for CASGLSTGAQGYTF.